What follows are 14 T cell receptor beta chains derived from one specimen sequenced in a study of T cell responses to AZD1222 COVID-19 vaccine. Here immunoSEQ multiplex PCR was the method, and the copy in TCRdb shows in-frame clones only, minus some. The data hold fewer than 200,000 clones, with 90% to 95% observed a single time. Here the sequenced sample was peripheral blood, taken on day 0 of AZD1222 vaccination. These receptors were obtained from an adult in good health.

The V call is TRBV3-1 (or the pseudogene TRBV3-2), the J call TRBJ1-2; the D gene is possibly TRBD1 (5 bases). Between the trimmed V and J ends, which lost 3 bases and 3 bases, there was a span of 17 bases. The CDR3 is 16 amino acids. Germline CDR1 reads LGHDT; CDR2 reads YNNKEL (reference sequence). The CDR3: CASSHITRGRDYGYTF. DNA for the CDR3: TGTGCCAGCAGCCACATAACTAGGGGCCGGGACTATGGCTACACCTTC.

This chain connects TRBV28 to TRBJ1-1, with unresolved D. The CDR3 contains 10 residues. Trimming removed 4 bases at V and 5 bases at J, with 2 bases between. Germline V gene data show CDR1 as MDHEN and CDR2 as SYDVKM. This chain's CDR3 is CASSSTEAFF. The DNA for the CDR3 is TGTGCCAGCAGTTCAACTGAAGCTTTCTTT.

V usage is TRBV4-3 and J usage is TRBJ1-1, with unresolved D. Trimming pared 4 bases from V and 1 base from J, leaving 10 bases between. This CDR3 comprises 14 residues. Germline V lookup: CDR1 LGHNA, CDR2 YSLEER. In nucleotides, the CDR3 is TGCGCCAGCAGCCTTGTTCTTGCGAACACTGAAGCTTTCTTT. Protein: CASSLVLANTEAFF.

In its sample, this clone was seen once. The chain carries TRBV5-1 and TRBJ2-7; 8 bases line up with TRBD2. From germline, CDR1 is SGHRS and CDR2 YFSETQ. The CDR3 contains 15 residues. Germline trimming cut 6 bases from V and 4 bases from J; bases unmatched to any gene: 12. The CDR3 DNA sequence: TGCGCCAGCAATCCGGAGGGTAGCGGGGAATACGAGCAGTACTTC. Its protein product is CASNPEGSGEYEQYF.

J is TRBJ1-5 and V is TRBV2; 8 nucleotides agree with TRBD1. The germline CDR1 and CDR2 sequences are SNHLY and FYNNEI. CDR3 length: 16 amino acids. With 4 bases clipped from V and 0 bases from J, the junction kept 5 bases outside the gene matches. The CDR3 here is CASSGDRMNSNQPQHF. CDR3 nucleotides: TGTGCCAGCAGTGGGGACAGGATGAATAGCAATCAGCCCCAGCATTTT.

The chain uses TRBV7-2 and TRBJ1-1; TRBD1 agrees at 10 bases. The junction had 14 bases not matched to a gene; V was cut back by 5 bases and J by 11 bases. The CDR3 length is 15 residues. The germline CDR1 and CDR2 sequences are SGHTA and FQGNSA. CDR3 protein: CASSPDRGRGGSAFF. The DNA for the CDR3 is TGTGCCAGCAGCCCAGACAGGGGGCGGGGTGGGTCGGCTTTCTTT.

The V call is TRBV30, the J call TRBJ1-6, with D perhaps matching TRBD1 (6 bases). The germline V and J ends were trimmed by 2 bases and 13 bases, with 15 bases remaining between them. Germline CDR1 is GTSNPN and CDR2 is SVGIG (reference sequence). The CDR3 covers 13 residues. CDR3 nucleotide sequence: TGTGCCTGGAGTCTAGGGGGGGGAAGGCCCCTCCACTTT. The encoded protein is CAWSLGGGRPLHF.

Here the CDR3 reads CASSADRVDGNQPQHF. CDR3 coding DNA: TGTGCCAGCAGCGCTGACAGGGTTGATGGCAATCAGCCCCAGCATTTT. The chain has TRBV4-2 and TRBJ1-5; TRBD1 aligns across 7 bases. CDR1 LGHNA and CDR2 YNFKEQ come from the germline V gene. CDR3 length equals 16 residues. Trimming took 5 bases from V and 2 from J; bases not matched to a gene: 9.

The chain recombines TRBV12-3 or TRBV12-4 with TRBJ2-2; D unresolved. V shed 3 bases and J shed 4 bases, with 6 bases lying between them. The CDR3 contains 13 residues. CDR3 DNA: TGTGCCAGCAGTTTTGTTATCACCGGGGAGCTGTTTTTT. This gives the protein CASSFVITGELFF.

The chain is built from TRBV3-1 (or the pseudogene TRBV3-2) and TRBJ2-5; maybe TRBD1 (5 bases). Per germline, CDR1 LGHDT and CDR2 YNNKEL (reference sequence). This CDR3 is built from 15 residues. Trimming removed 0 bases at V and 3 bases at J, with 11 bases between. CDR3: CASSQEMVGEETQYF. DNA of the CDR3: TGTGCCAGCAGCCAAGAAATGGTAGGGGAAGAGACCCAGTACTTC.

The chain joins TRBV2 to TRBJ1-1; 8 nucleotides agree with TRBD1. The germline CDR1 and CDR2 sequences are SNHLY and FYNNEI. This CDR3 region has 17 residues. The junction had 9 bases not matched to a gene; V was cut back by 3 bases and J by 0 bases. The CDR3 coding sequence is TGTGCCAGCAGTGACGAGACAGGGGCCCCCATGAACACTGAAGCTTTCTTT. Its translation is CASSDETGAPMNTEAFF.

CDR3 protein: CATSDPSAGRDTQYF. In DNA, the CDR3 is TGTGCCACCAGTGATCCCTCCGCAGGGCGAGATACGCAGTATTTT. The genes are TRBV24-1 and TRBJ2-3; D perhaps matches TRBD1 (5 bases). The CDR3 has 15 amino acids. The ends were cut back, 3 bases at V and 5 bases at J, with 14 bases in the middle. Germline V gene lookup returns CDR1 KGHDR and CDR2 SFDVKD.

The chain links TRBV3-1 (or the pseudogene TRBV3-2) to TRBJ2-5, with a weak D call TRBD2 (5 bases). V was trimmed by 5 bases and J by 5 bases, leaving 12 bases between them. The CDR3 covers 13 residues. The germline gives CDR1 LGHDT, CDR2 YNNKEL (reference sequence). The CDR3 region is CASSSGPGETQYF. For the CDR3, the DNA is TGTGCCAGCAGCAGCGGTCCCGGGGAGACCCAGTACTTC.

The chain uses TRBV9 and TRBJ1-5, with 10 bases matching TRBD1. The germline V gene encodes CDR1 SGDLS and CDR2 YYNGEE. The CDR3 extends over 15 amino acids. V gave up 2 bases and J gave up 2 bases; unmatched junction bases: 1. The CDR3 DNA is TGTGCCAGCAGCGTCGGGACAGGGGGCAATCAGCCCCAGCATTTT. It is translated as CASSVGTGGNQPQHF.